This TCR beta chain was captured by sequencing in a study of blood T cell repertoires in COVID-19. Study-wide context: Collection of acute and convalescent COVID-19 samples took place in the United States, Italy and Spain. T cells, B-cell-depleted T cells, or PBMCs supplied cDNA or gDNA.

CDR3 size: 13 residues. The V gene lost 7 bases and the J gene lost 0 bases, with 9 bases spanning the gap. Germline V gene data show CDR1 as MRHNA and CDR2 as SNTAGT. Here immunoSEQ multiplex PCR was the method, and the copy in TCRdb shows in-frame clones only, minus some. Counted here are just over 250,000 clones, 88% occurring once; the ten biggest clones make up about 4.1%. Sequenced sample: peripheral blood. The TCR originated in a man aged 55 to 69 who had recovered from COVID-19. This sequence joins TRBV6-4 and TRBJ1-1, with a tentative D call TRBD1 (6 bases). The CDR3 region is CASKGGMNTEAFF. Here the CDR3 DNA reads TGTGCCAGCAAAGGGGGTATGAACACTGAAGCTTTCTTT.